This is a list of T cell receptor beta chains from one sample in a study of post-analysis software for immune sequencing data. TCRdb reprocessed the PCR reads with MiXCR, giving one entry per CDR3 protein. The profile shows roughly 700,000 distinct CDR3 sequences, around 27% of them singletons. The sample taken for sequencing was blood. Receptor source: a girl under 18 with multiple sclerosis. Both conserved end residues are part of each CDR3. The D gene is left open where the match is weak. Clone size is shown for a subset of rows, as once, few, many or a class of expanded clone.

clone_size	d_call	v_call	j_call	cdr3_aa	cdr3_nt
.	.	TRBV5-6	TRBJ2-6	CASSRVSFSGANVLTF	TGTGCCAGCAGCCGTGTGTCCTTCTCTGGGGCCAACGTCCTGACTTTC
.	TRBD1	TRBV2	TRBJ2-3	CASSPARQGRTDTQYF	TGTGCCAGCTCTCCGGCGAGACAGGGGCGCACAGATACGCAGTATTTT
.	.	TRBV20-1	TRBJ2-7	CSARTDWAYEQYF	TGCAGTGCGCGTACCGACTGGGCCTACGAGCAGTACTTC
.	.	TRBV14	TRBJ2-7	CASSPQPKDVWIPRTYNEQYF	TGTGCCAGCAGCCCTCAACCCAAGGATGTGTGGATCCCAAGAACCTACAATGAGCAGTACTTC
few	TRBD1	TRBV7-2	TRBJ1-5	CASSLTDRDDQPQHF	TGTGCCAGCAGCTTAACGGACAGGGACGATCAGCCCCAGCATTTT
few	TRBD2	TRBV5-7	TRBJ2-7	CASSFGYTGTSGHSYEQYF	TGTGCCAGCAGCTTTGGTTATACCGGGACTAGCGGCCACTCCTACGAGCAGTACTTC
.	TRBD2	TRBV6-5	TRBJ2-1	CASSAPGAGSRNEQFF	TGTGCCAGCAGCGCCCCGGGAGCGGGATCTCGCAATGAGCAGTTCTTC
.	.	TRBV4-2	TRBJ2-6	CASAAKMQSLLSSGANVLTF	TGTGCCAGCGCAGCTAAAATGCAGTCACTACTTTCCTCTGGGGCCAACGTCCTGACTTTC
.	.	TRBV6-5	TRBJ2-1	CASSYRSQGTEQFF	TGTGCCAGCAGTTACAGGAGCCAGGGCACTGAGCAGTTCTTC
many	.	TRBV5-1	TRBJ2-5	CASSPRGYQETQYF	TGTGCCAGCAGCCCGAGAGGTTACCAAGAGACCCAGTACTTC
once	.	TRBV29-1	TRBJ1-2	CSAIPGYTF	TGCAGCGCCATCCCTGGCTACACCTTC
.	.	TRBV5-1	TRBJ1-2	CASSLYSERSYTF	TGCGCCAGCAGCTTGTACAGCGAAAGAAGCTACACCTTC
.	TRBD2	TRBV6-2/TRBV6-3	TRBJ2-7	CASSSRGSGTYEQYF	TGTGCCAGCAGTTCCCGAGGTAGCGGGACCTACGAGCAGTACTTC
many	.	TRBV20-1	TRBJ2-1	CSALRRGGRNNEQFF	TGCAGTGCTCTCAGGCGGGGAGGTAGGAACAATGAGCAGTTCTTC
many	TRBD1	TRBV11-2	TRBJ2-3	CASSPTGAGTQYF	TGTGCCAGCAGCCCGACAGGGGCGGGTACGCAGTATTTT
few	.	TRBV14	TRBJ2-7	CASSVRDEQYF	TGTGCCAGCAGCGTCAGGGACGAGCAGTACTTC
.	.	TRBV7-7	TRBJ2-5	CASSWGVQETQYF	TGTGCCAGCAGCTGGGGGGTTCAAGAGACCCAGTACTTC
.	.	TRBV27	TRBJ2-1	CASSFWPNEQFF	TGTGCCAGCAGTTTTTGGCCAAATGAGCAGTTCTTC
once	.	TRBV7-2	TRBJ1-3	CASSRFLIGRSSGNTIYF	TGTGCCAGCAGCCGTTTCCTTATCGGACGGTCCTCTGGAAACACCATATATTTT
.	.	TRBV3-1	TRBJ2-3	CASSPIEGLTDTQYF	TGTGCCAGCAGCCCGATAGAAGGGTTGACAGATACGCAGTATTTT
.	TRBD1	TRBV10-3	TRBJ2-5	CAIRSGTGEETQYF	TGTGCCATCAGATCCGGGACAGGGGAAGAGACCCAGTACTTC
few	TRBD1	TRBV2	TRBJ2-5	CASRKTGQGNQETQYF	TGTGCCAGCCGCAAAACCGGACAGGGGAATCAAGAGACCCAGTACTTC
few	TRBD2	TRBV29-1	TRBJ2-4	CSGSASGAKNIQYF	TGCAGCGGGTCGGCTAGCGGGGCCAAAAACATTCAGTACTTC
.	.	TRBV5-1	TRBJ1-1	CASSSKGNTEAFF	TGCGCCAGCAGCTCCAAAGGGAACACTGAAGCTTTCTTT
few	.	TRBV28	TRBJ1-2	CASNRGGLNYGYTF	TGTGCCAGCAACCGCGGAGGACTAAACTATGGCTACACCTTC
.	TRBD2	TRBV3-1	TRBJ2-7	CAGSQSGGYEQYF	TGTGCCGGCAGCCAGTCGGGGGGCTACGAGCAGTACTTC
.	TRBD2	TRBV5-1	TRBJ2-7	CASSFLAGDYNEQYF	TGCGCCAGCAGCTTCTTAGCGGGGGACTACAATGAGCAGTACTTC
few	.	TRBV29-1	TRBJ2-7	CSVEDPGGASYEQYF	TGCAGCGTTGAAGATCCGGGGGGCGCTTCCTACGAGCAGTACTTC
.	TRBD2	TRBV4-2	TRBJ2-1	CASSQGSGGGYNEQFF	TGTGCCAGCAGCCAAGGTAGCGGGGGAGGCTACAATGAGCAGTTCTTC
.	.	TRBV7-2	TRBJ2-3	CASSLYMVGTDTQYF	TGTGCCAGCAGCTTATATATGGTGGGGACAGATACGCAGTATTTT
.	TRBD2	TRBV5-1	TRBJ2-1	CASSGDSGASYNEQFF	TGCGCCAGCAGCGGGGATAGCGGGGCCTCCTACAATGAGCAGTTCTTC
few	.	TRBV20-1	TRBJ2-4	CSAGGQGAQEQYF	TGCAGTGCCGGGGGGCAGGGGGCACAAGAGCAGTACTTC
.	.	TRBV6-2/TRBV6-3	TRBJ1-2	CASRGLFPGDGYTF	TGTGCCAGCAGAGGACTCTTCCCAGGCGATGGCTACACCTTC
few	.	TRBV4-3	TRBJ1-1	CASSQDRAYTEAFF	TGCGCCAGCAGCCAAGATAGGGCCTACACTGAAGCTTTCTTT
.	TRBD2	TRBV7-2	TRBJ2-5	CANSFRAGAETQYF	TGCGCCAACAGCTTTAGGGCGGGAGCGGAGACCCAGTACTTC
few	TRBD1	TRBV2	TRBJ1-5	CASSVGTASNQPQHF	TGTGCCAGCAGTGTGGGGACAGCTAGCAATCAGCCCCAGCATTTT
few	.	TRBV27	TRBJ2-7	CASSSRGGGHYEQYF	TGTGCCAGCAGTTCAAGGGGGGGAGGACACTACGAGCAGTACTTC
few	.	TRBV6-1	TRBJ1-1	CASSEAQGGTEAFF	TGTGCCAGCAGTGAAGCGCAGGGCGGGACTGAAGCTTTCTTT
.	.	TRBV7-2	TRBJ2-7	CASSPIDGTQEQYF	TGTGCCAGCAGCCCAATCGACGGAACCCAGGAGCAGTACTTC
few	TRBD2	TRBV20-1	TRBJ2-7	CSAARTSGKYEQYF	TGCAGTGCTGCCCGGACTAGCGGGAAATACGAGCAGTACTTC
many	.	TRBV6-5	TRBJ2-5	CASSQPVEETQYF	TGTGCCAGCAGTCAACCCGTTGAAGAGACCCAGTACTTC
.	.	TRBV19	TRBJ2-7	CASAPGAGDEQYF	TGTGCCTCTGCACCCGGAGCCGGAGACGAGCAGTACTTC
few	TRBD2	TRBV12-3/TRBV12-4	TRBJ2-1	CASRPLAGASNEQFF	TGTGCCAGCAGACCTCTAGCGGGAGCTTCAAATGAGCAGTTCTTC
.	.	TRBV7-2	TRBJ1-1	CASSLGSRGITEAFF	TGTGCCAGCAGCTTAGGAAGCCGGGGGATCACTGAAGCTTTCTTT
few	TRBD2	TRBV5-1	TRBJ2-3	CASSPTGGGLTDTQYF	TGCGCCAGCAGCCCGACCGGGGGGGGGCTCACGGATACGCAGTATTTT
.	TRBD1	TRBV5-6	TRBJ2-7	CASSSRDRAMYEQYF	TGTGCCAGCAGCTCCCGGGACAGGGCTATGTACGAGCAGTACTTC
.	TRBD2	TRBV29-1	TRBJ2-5	CSVEKISGGVDEQYF	TGCAGCGTTGAAAAGATCAGCGGGGGGGTCGATGAGCAGTACTTC
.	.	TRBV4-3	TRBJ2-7	CASSRKGGTPTYEQYF	TGCGCCAGCAGCCGTAAAGGAGGGACACCGACCTACGAGCAGTACTTC
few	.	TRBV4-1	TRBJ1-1	CASSHNANTEAFF	TGCGCCAGCAGCCATAACGCGAACACTGAAGCTTTCTTT
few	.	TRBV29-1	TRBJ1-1	CSVERPEDTEAFF	TGCAGCGTTGAACGCCCGGAGGACACTGAAGCTTTCTTT
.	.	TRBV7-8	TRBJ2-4	CASSSRLTMGNIQYF	TGTGCCAGCAGCTCGAGGCTCACCATGGGAAACATTCAGTACTTC
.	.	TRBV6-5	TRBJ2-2	CASSYYGTNTGELFF	TGTGCCAGCAGTTACTACGGAACGAACACCGGGGAGCTGTTTTTT